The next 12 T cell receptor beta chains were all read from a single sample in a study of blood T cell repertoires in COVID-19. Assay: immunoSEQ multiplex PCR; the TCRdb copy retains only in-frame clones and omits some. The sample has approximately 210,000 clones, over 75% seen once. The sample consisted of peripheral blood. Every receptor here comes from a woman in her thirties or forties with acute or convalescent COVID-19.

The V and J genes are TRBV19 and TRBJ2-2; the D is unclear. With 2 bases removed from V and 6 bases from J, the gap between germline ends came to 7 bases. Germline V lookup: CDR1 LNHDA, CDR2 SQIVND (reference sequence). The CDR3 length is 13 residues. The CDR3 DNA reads TGTGCCAGTAGTATAAACAGAGCCGGGGAGCTGTTTTTT. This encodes CASSINRAGELFF.

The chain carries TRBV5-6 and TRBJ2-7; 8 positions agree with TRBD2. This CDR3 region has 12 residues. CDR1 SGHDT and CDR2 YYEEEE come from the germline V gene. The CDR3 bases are TGTGCCAGCAGCTTGGAAGCGGGGGATGATTTCGTC. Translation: CASSLEAGDDFV.

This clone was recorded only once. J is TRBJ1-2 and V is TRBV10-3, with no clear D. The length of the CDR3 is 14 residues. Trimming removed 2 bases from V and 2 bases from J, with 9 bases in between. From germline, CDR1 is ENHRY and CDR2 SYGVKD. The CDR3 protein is CAISERGQNYGYTF. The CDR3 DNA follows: TGTGCCATCAGTGAGAGAGGGCAGAACTATGGCTACACCTTC.

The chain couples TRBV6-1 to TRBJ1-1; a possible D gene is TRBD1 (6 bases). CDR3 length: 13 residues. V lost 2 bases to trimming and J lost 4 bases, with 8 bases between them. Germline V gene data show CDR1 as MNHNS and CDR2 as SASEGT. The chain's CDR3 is CASSEIRGTEAFF. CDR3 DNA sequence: TGTGCCAGCAGTGAAATCAGGGGCACTGAAGCTTTCTTT.

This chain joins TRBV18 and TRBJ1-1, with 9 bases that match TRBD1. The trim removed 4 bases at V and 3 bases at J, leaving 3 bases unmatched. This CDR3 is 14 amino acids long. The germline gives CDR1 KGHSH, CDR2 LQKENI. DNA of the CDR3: TGTGCCAGCTCACGGCGGACAGGGGACACTGAAGCTTTCTTT. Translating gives CASSRRTGDTEAFF.

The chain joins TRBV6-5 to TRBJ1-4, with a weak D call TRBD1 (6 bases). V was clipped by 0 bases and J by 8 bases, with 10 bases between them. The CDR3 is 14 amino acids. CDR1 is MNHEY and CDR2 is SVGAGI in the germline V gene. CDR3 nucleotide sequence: TGTGCCAGCAGTTACTCTCTGACAGGAGAAAAACTGTTTTTT. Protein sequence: CASSYSLTGEKLFF.

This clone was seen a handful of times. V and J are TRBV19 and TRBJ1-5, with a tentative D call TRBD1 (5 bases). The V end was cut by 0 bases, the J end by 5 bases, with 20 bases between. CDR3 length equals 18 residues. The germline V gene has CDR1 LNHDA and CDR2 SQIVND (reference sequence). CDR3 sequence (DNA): TGTGCCAGTAGTATAGATCCCGGAGGGGCGCGGCGTCATCAGCCCCAGCATTTT. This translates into CASSIDPGGARRHQPQHF.

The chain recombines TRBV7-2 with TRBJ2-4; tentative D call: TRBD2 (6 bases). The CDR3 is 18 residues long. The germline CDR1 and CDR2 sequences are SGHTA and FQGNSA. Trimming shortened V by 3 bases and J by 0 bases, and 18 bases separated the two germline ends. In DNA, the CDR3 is TGTGCCAGCAGCTTTCAAACGGGACTGTTGATAGCCAAAAACATTCAGTACTTC. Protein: CASSFQTGLLIAKNIQYF.

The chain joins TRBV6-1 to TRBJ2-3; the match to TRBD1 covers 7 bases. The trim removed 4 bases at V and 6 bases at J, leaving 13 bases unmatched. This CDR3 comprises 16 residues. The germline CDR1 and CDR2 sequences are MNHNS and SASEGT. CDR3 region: CASSVLTGDLGDTQYF. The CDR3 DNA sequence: TGTGCCAGCAGTGTATTAACAGGGGACCTAGGGGATACGCAGTATTTT.

CDR3: CASSLAGLRLFF. The CDR3, as DNA: TGTGCCAGCAGCTTAGCGGGACTACGGCTGTTTTTT. This chain links TRBV7-2 with TRBJ2-2; 7 bases line up with TRBD2. The CDR3 is 12 residues long. The germline V gene has CDR1 SGHTA and CDR2 FQGNSA. J gave up 13 bases and V 0 bases, and 2 bases lay outside the gene matches.

DNA for the CDR3: TGTGCCAGTAGTGCGGGTTACAATAGCAATCAGCCCCAGCATTTT. As protein: CASSAGYNSNQPQHF. The V and J genes are TRBV19 and TRBJ1-5; D gene ambiguous. V gave up 5 bases and J gave up 0 bases, with 11 bases separating them. Germline CDR1 and CDR2: LNHDA and SQIVND (reference sequence). This CDR3 region has 15 residues.

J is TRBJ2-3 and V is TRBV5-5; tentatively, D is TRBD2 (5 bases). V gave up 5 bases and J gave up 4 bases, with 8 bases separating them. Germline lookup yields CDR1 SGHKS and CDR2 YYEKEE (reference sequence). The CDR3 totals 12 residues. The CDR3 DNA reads TGTGCCAGCAGGGGGAGACCAGATACGCAGTATTTT. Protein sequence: CASRGRPDTQYF.